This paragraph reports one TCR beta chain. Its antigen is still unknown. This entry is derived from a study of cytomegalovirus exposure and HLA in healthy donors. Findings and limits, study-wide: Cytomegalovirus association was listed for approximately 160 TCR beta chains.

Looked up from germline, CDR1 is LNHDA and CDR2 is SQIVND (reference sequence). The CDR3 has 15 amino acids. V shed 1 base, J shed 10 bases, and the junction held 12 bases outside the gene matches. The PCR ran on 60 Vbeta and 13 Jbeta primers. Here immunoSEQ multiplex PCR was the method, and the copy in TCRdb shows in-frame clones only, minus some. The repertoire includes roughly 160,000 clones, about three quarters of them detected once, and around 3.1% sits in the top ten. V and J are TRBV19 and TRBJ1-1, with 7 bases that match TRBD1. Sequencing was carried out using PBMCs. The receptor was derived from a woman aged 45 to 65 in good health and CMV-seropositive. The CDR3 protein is CASSIGDRDERRAFF. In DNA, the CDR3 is TGTGCCAGTAGTATAGGAGACAGGGACGAACGACGAGCTTTCTTT.